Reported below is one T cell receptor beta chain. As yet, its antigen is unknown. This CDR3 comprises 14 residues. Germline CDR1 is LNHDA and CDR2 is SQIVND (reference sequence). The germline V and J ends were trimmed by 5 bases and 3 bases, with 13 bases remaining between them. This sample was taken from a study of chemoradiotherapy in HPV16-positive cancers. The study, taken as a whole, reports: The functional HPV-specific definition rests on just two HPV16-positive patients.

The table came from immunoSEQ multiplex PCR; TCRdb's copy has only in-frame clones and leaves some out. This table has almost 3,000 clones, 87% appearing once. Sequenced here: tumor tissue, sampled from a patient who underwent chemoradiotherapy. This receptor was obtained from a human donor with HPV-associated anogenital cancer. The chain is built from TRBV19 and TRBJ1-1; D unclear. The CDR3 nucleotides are TGTGCCAGTAGTCACAGACGGGAGTACACTGAAGCTTTCTTT. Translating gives CASSHRREYTEAFF.